The next 29 T cell receptor beta chains were all read from a single sample in a study of cytomegalovirus exposure and HLA in healthy donors. The PCR ran on 60 Vbeta and 13 Jbeta primers. The assay was immunoSEQ multiplex PCR, and TCRdb's table has in-frame clones only and misses some. The repertoire holds hundreds of thousands of clones, with approximately 80% as singletons. The sample taken for sequencing was PBMCs. The receptors here all came from a man under 40 in good health and CMV-seronegative.

V gene TRBV6-6 combines with J gene TRBJ2-3, with 7 bases identical to TRBD2. The CDR3 has 16 residues. The V gene end was trimmed by 3 bases and the J gene end by 3 bases; junction bases not matched to a gene: 9. Germline V gene data show CDR1 as MNHNY and CDR2 as SVGAGI (reference sequence). The CDR3 DNA sequence: TGTGCCAGCAGTTATGAGGCGGGACTAATGACAGATACGCAGTATTTT. This gives the protein CASSYEAGLMTDTQYF.

This clone appeared a single time. The rearrangement joins TRBV5-5 to TRBJ1-4; possible D gene TRBD1, 5 bases. This CDR3 is built from 15 residues. Germline V gives CDR1 SGHKS, CDR2 YYEKEE (reference sequence). V was clipped by 6 bases and J by 5 bases, with 17 bases between them. CDR3 loop: CASTLDPGWNEKLFF. In DNA, the CDR3 is TGTGCCAGCACCCTTGATCCAGGGTGGAATGAAAAACTGTTTTTT.

This chain connects TRBV6-5 to TRBJ1-5; D ambiguous. V was trimmed by 4 bases and J by 9 bases, leaving 13 bases between them. CDR3 size: 13 residues. Germline V CDR1 and CDR2: MNHEY, SVGAGI. The CDR3 region is CASSLRSSRPQHF. For the CDR3, the DNA is TGTGCCAGCAGTTTGCGATCATCGCGGCCCCAGCATTTT.

The chain employs TRBV7-2 and TRBJ2-2, with a weak D call TRBD1 (6 bases). The germline CDR1 and CDR2 sequences are SGHTA and FQGNSA. CDR3 length equals 15 residues. V was trimmed by 5 bases and J by 0 bases, leaving 10 bases between them. The CDR3 is CASSRTGPNTGELFF. The CDR3 nucleotides are TGTGCCAGCAGCCGTACAGGGCCGAACACCGGGGAGCTGTTTTTT.

This chain uses TRBV7-9 with TRBJ1-4; D possibly corresponds to TRBD1 (5 bases). The V gene lost 1 base and the J gene lost 5 bases, with 11 bases spanning the gap. This CDR3 has 15 amino acids. Germline CDR1 and CDR2: SEHNR and FQNEAQ (reference sequence). CDR3 in amino acids: CASSLVIGVNEKLFF. CDR3 coding DNA: TGTGCCAGCAGCTTAGTGATAGGGGTGAATGAAAAACTGTTTTTT.

The V gene is TRBV29-1, the J gene TRBJ1-2; D is perhaps TRBD1 (6 bases). The germline gives CDR1 SQVTM, CDR2 ANQGSEA. With 0 bases removed from V and 0 bases from J, the gap between germline ends came to 23 bases. This CDR3 comprises 19 residues. The CDR3 DNA reads TGCAGCGTTGAAGATGCCCCTTCTGGGGGGGCACTTTCTAACTATGGCTACACCTTC. This gives the protein CSVEDAPSGGALSNYGYTF.

The chain joins TRBV6-5 to TRBJ2-3, with D possibly being TRBD1 (6 bases). Between the trimmed V and J ends, which lost 2 bases and 2 bases, there was a span of 11 bases. The length of the CDR3 is 15 residues. Germline values: CDR1 MNHEY, CDR2 SVGAGI. The DNA of the CDR3 is TGTGCCAGCAGTTACGGACAGATACCCACAGATACGCAGTATTTT. It specifies CASSYGQIPTDTQYF.

The chain has TRBV15 and TRBJ1-1, with TRBD1 matching over 7 bases. V was pared by 0 bases and J by 2 bases, with 6 bases of the junction left unmatched. The CDR3 runs to 16 residues. Germline lookup yields CDR1 LNHNV and CDR2 YYDKDF (reference sequence). The CDR3 nucleotides are TGTGCCACCAGCAGAGATCTCGGGACAGCTAACACTGAAGCTTTCTTT. Protein product: CATSRDLGTANTEAFF.

The rearrangement uses TRBV6-1 and TRBJ1-1; D not resolved. Trimming stripped 8 bases from V and 4 bases from J, with 11 bases between. From germline, CDR1 is MNHNS and CDR2 SASEGT. CDR3 length equals 12 residues. The CDR3 protein is CASRVATTEAFF. The CDR3 bases are TGTGCCAGCCGGGTCGCGACCACTGAAGCTTTCTTT.

This clone was recorded only once. The rearrangement links TRBV28 to TRBJ2-3; 7 nucleotides agree with TRBD2. Per the germline V gene, CDR1 is MDHEN and CDR2 is SYDVKM. The trim removed 3 bases at V and 0 bases at J, leaving 3 bases unmatched. This CDR3 spans 15 amino acids. The CDR3 region is CASSFRGVSTDTQYF. CDR3 DNA sequence: TGTGCCAGCAGTTTCCGGGGGGTCAGCACAGATACGCAGTATTTT.

J is TRBJ2-3 and V is TRBV7-3; tentatively, D is TRBD2 (6 bases). Germline CDR1 is SGHTA and CDR2 is FQGTGA. The ends were cut back, 1 base at V and 3 bases at J, with 14 bases in the middle. This CDR3 is 16 amino acids long. CDR3: CASSLMSGGSTDTQYF. CDR3 sequence (DNA): TGTGCCAGCAGCTTAATGTCCGGGGGAAGTACAGATACGCAGTATTTT.

The CDR3: CASSERTSHTDTQYF. Here the CDR3 DNA reads TGTGCCAGCAGTGAAAGGACTAGCCACACAGATACGCAGTATTTT. The chain uses TRBV25-1 and TRBJ2-3, with TRBD2 identical over 8 bases. V lost 2 bases to trimming and J lost 2 bases; unmatched junction nucleotides: 3. The CDR3 covers 15 residues. Looked up from germline, CDR1 is MGHDK and CDR2 is SYGVNS.

V and J are TRBV9 and TRBJ1-4; D unresolved. Germline assignment: CDR1 SGDLS and CDR2 YYNGEE. V lost 0 bases to trimming and J lost 9 bases, with 15 bases between them. The CDR3 is made up of 15 amino acids. The CDR3, as DNA: TGTGCCAGCAGCGTAGATACAGCCTCGAATCAAAAACTGTTTTTT. Protein: CASSVDTASNQKLFF. The variable domain in full, completed from reference TRBV9 and TRBJ1-4, reads DSGVTQTPKHLITATGQRVTLRCSPRSGDLSVYWYQQSLDQGLQFLIQYYNGEERAKGNILERFSAQQFPDLHSELNLSSLELGDSALYFCASSVDTASNQKLFFGSGTQLSVL.

The CDR3 region has the DNA TGTGCCAGCACTGACAACATGAACACTGAAGCTTTCTTT. Protein sequence: CASTDNMNTEAFF. The chain uses TRBV18 and TRBJ1-1; no clear D gene. This CDR3 region has 13 residues. Germline CDR1 KGHSH, CDR2 LQKENI. With 8 bases removed from V and 0 bases from J, the gap between germline ends came to 10 bases.

J is TRBJ2-7 and V is TRBV6-5; TRBD1 agrees at 7 bases. The CDR3 contains 14 residues. With 6 bases clipped from V and 3 bases from J, the junction kept 8 bases outside the gene matches. The germline V gene encodes CDR1 MNHEY and CDR2 SVGAGI. The CDR3 spells CASRTATGVYEQYF. In nucleotides, the CDR3 is TGTGCCAGCAGGACCGCTACAGGGGTCTACGAGCAGTACTTC.

V usage is TRBV6-1 and J usage is TRBJ2-7; D might be TRBD2 (5 bases). Germline V gene sequence: CDR1 MNHNS, CDR2 SASEGT. The CDR3 length is 11 residues. V was pared by 6 bases and J by 10 bases, with 13 bases between. CDR3 nucleotide sequence: TGTGCCAGCAGCGGACTCCAGGACCAGTACTTC. Translating gives CASSGLQDQYF.

The chain recombines TRBV7-9 with TRBJ1-1, with 9 bases identical to TRBD1. J gave up 4 bases and V 5 bases, and 8 bases lay outside the gene matches. Germline V CDR1 and CDR2: SEHNR, FQNEAQ (reference sequence). This CDR3 has 15 residues. CDR3 coding DNA: TGTGCCAGCAGCGTATCGGGACAGGGTAGCACTGAAGCTTTCTTT. Its protein product is CASSVSGQGSTEAFF.

The chain recombines TRBV5-1 with TRBJ2-5, with D possibly TRBD1 on 5 matching bases. Between the trimmed V and J ends, which lost 3 bases and 7 bases, there was a span of 19 bases. CDR3 size: 15 residues. Germline CDR1 reads SGHRS; CDR2 reads YFSETQ. Here the CDR3 reads CASSYSGSGLGTQYF. The CDR3 nucleotides are TGCGCCAGCAGCTACTCCGGTTCAGGGTTGGGGACCCAGTACTTC.

V usage is TRBV27 and J usage is TRBJ2-3; 8 bases match TRBD2. Germline V gene data show CDR1 as MNHEY and CDR2 as SMNVEV (reference sequence). CDR3 length: 13 amino acids. Unmatched junction bases numbered 1, after V lost 7 bases and J lost 1 base. CDR3 sequence (DNA): TGTGCCAGCAAGACTAGCGGCACAGATACGCAGTATTTT. It specifies CASKTSGTDTQYF.

The chain combines TRBV7-2 with TRBJ2-5; 8 nucleotides agree with TRBD2. V was clipped by 5 bases and J by 4 bases; unmatched bases: 3. The CDR3 has 13 amino acids. Germline V gene sequence: CDR1 SGHTA, CDR2 FQGNSA. In DNA, the CDR3 is TGTGCCAGCAGCCGTCGGGAGGGAGAGACCCAGTACTTC. This translates into CASSRREGETQYF.

J is TRBJ2-2 and V is TRBV5-1, with 8 bases identical to TRBD1. The junction had 9 bases not matched to a gene; V was cut back by 2 bases and J by 0 bases. CDR1 and CDR2 (germline): SGHRS, YFSETQ. The CDR3 is made up of 18 amino acids. The CDR3 DNA reads as TGCGCCAGCAGCTTCCTGCCGGGGACAGGCTCGAACACCGGGGAGCTGTTTTTT. Protein sequence: CASSFLPGTGSNTGELFF.

The CDR3 loop is CASSLRGSNQPQHF. The CDR3 DNA is TGTGCCAGCAGTTTAAGAGGGAGCAATCAGCCCCAGCATTTT. The J gene is TRBJ1-5, the V gene TRBV28, with unresolved D. Looked up from germline, CDR1 is MDHEN and CDR2 is SYDVKM. The CDR3 consists of 14 residues. V was shortened by 2 bases and J by 1 base, with 6 bases between the two germline ends.

The chain is built from TRBV7-9 and TRBJ2-1; TRBD2 is a possible D gene (6 bases). This CDR3 is 16 amino acids long. The germline V gene encodes CDR1 SEHNR and CDR2 FQNEAQ (reference sequence). V shed 1 base and J shed 5 bases, with 15 bases lying between them. CDR3 nucleotide sequence: TGTGCCAGCAGCTTAGGACCTGCGGGGCTCAACAATGAGCAGTTCTTC. Translated, it gives CASSLGPAGLNNEQFF.

V and J are TRBV29-1 and TRBJ2-5; D is unresolved. The V gene's germline CDR1 is SQVTM and CDR2 ANQGSEA. V dropped 1 base and J dropped 7 bases, with 7 bases sitting between them. The CDR3 loop spans 11 amino acids. The CDR3 region has the DNA TGCAGCGTTGAAGTTCTAGGGACCCAGTACTTC. Its protein product is CSVEVLGTQYF.

This clone was seen just once. The rearrangement uses TRBV28 and TRBJ2-3, with TRBD2 matching over 10 bases. V dropped 3 bases and J dropped 3; count of bases not matched to a gene: 24. The germline gives CDR1 MDHEN, CDR2 SYDVKM. This CDR3 contains 22 residues. CDR3 residues: CASSFPRKRGGPLTLKTDTQYF. DNA for the CDR3: TGTGCCAGCAGTTTTCCCCGGAAGCGGGGGGGCCCCCTCACACTAAAAACAGATACGCAGTATTTT.

The J gene is TRBJ2-2, the V gene TRBV7-9, with a possible D match to TRBD1 (5 bases). This CDR3 is 15 amino acids long. Trimming pared 3 bases from V and 3 bases from J, leaving 11 bases between. The germline V gene encodes CDR1 SEHNR and CDR2 FQNEAQ (reference sequence). This CDR3 reads CASSLSGHDTGELFF. CDR3 nucleotides: TGTGCCAGCAGCTTGTCAGGGCATGACACCGGGGAGCTGTTTTTT.

The J gene is TRBJ2-5, the V gene TRBV10-2; D remains ambiguous. This CDR3 is built from 14 residues. Germline values: CDR1 WSHSY, CDR2 SAAADI. V shed 4 bases and J shed 3 bases, with 12 bases lying between them. CDR3 bases: TGCGCCAGCAGTGTCGTCGGGTGGAAAGAGACCCAGTACTTC. Amino acid sequence: CASSVVGWKETQYF.

The chain's CDR3 is CASSVDMGTGYGYTF. The CDR3 bases are TGTGCCAGCAGCGTAGATATGGGGACAGGGTATGGCTACACCTTC. J is TRBJ1-2 and V is TRBV9; 9 positions match TRBD1. The CDR3 has 15 residues. The germline V gene encodes CDR1 SGDLS and CDR2 YYNGEE. V dropped 0 bases and J dropped 5; count of bases not matched to a gene: 5.

V gene TRBV19 combines with J gene TRBJ1-6; 7 nucleotides line up with TRBD1. J gave up 7 bases and V 5 bases, and 8 bases lay outside the gene matches. The CDR3 loop spans 15 amino acids. The germline gives CDR1 LNHDA, CDR2 SQIVND (reference sequence). CDR3 DNA: TGTGCCAGTAGTCCGCATACAGGGGTGAATTCACCCCTCCACTTT. The encoded protein is CASSPHTGVNSPLHF.